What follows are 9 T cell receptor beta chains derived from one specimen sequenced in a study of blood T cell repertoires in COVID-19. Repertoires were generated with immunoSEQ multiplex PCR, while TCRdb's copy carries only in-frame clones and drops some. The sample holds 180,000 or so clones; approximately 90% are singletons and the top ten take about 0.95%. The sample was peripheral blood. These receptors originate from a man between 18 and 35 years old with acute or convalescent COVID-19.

The DNA of the CDR3 is TGTGCCAGCAGTTACTCCGGGACAGGGAAAAACAATGAGCAGTTCTTC. Amino acid sequence: CASSYSGTGKNNEQFF. The chain employs TRBV6-5 and TRBJ2-1; TRBD1 agrees at 9 bases. Germline values: CDR1 MNHEY, CDR2 SVGAGI. V shed 0 bases, J shed 5 bases, and the junction held 5 bases outside the gene matches. The CDR3 runs to 16 residues.

In DNA form, the CDR3 reads TGTGCCAGTACCAATCGAGGGGGCTGGCAGCCCCAGCATTTT. This translates into CASTNRGGWQPQHF. The chain employs TRBV19 and TRBJ1-5; 7 bases are a match to TRBD1. Germline values: CDR1 LNHDA, CDR2 SQIVND (reference sequence). The V segment lost 7 bases and the J segment 7 bases; nucleotides outside the gene matches: 10. CDR3 length equals 14 residues.

The CDR3 sequence: CASSADSNSGNTIYF. In nucleotides, the CDR3 is TGTGCCAGCAGCGCCGACAGTAACTCTGGAAACACCATATATTTT. The gene calls are TRBV7-2 and TRBJ1-3; D might be TRBD1 (5 bases). V gave up 5 bases and J gave up 0 bases, with 11 bases separating them. Germline assignment: CDR1 SGHTA and CDR2 FQGNSA. The CDR3 totals 15 residues.

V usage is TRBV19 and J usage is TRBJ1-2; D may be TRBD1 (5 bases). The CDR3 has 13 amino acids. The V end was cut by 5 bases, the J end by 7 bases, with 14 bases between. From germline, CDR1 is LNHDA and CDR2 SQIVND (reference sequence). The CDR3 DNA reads TGTGCCAGTAGTCAGGGCCAAGCGAGTGGCTACACCTTC. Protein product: CASSQGQASGYTF.

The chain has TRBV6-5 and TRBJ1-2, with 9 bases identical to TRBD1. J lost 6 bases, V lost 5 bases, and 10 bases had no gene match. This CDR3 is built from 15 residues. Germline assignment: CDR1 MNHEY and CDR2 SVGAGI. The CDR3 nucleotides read TGTGCCAGCAGTAGCACTCACAGGGGGCTCCATGGCTACACCTTC. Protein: CASSSTHRGLHGYTF.

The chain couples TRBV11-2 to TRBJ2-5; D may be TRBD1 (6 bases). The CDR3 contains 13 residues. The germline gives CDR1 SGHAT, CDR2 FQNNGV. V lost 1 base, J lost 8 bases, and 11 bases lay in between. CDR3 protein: CASSLVGQSTQYF. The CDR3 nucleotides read TGTGCCAGCAGCTTAGTGGGACAATCCACCCAGTACTTC.

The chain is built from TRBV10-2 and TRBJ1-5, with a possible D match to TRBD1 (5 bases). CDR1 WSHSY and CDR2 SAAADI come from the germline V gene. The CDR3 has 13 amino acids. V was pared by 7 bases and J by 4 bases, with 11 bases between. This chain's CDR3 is CASKGDSNQPQHF. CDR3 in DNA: TGCGCCAGCAAAGGGGACTCGAATCAGCCCCAGCATTTT.

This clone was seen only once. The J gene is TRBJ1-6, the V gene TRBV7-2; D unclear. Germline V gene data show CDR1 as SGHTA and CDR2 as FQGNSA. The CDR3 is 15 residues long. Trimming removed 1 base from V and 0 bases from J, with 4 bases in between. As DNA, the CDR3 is TGTGCCAGCAGCTTAGGGAGCTCCTATAATTCACCCCTCCACTTT. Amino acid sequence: CASSLGSSYNSPLHF.

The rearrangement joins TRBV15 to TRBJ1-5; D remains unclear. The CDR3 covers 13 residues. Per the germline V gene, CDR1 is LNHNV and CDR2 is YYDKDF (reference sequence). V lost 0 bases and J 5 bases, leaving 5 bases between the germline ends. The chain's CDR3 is CATSRELDQPQHF. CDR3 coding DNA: TGTGCCACCAGCAGAGAACTGGATCAGCCCCAGCATTTT.